The 6 T cell receptor beta chains reported below all come from one sample, sequenced in a study of blood T cell repertoires in COVID-19. Produced via immunoSEQ multiplex PCR; TCRdb's table is partial and in-frame only. There are more than 70,000 clones in the sample; approximately 86% occur only once, and around 20% lies in the top ten. Sequencing was carried out using peripheral blood. Receptor source: an elderly woman with acute or convalescent COVID-19.

The chain couples TRBV2 to TRBJ1-1; D is undetermined. The germline V gene has CDR1 SNHLY and CDR2 FYNNEI. This CDR3 comprises 14 residues. With 8 bases removed from V and 3 bases from J, the gap between germline ends came to 16 bases. CDR3 coding DNA: TGTGCCAGCTTACCTCGAGAGGACTACACTGAAGCTTTCTTT. Protein: CASLPREDYTEAFF.

The rearrangement links TRBV5-1 to TRBJ2-1; 12 bases fit TRBD2. Germline CDR1 is SGHRS and CDR2 is YFSETQ. The CDR3 contains 17 residues. V was pared by 1 base and J by 7 bases, with 9 bases of the junction left unmatched. The CDR3 region is CASSLSLAGGPSNEQFF. CDR3 nucleotide sequence: TGCGCCAGCAGCTTGAGCCTAGCGGGGGGGCCATCGAATGAGCAGTTCTTC.

This rearrangement joins TRBV9 to TRBJ1-3, with D hard to call. The V end was cut by 0 bases, the J end by 0 bases, with 4 bases between. CDR3 length: 14 amino acids. The V gene's germline CDR1 is SGDLS and CDR2 YYNGEE. The CDR3 loop reads CASSVALSGNTIYF. The CDR3 bases are TGTGCCAGCAGCGTAGCCCTCTCTGGAAACACCATATATTTT.

This chain joins TRBV6-5 and TRBJ1-5; 9 positions agree with TRBD1. The germline gives CDR1 MNHEY, CDR2 SVGAGI. This CDR3 is built from 14 residues. The V gene end was trimmed by 5 bases and the J gene end by 7 bases; junction bases not matched to a gene: 6. CDR3 protein: CASSPGQGIQPQHF. The CDR3 nucleotides read TGTGCCAGCAGTCCCGGACAGGGGATCCAGCCCCAGCATTTT.

The J gene is TRBJ1-5, the V gene TRBV19; no definite D call. CDR1 is LNHDA, CDR2 SQIVND, per germline (reference sequence). This CDR3 is 15 amino acids long. Trimming stripped 4 bases from V and 4 bases from J, with 14 bases between. For the CDR3, the DNA is TGTGCCAGTAGTACCCTCACGGGGAGGAATCAGCCCCAGCATTTT. Translated: CASSTLTGRNQPQHF.

The rearrangement joins TRBV28 to TRBJ1-4, with 12 bases lining up with TRBD1. Germline V gives CDR1 MDHEN, CDR2 SYDVKM. J lost 16 bases, V lost 5 bases, and 5 bases had no gene match. The CDR3 is 12 residues long. The CDR3 here is CASSLRGQGAFF. In DNA form, the CDR3 reads TGTGCCAGCAGTCTCCGGGGACAGGGGGCGTTTTTT.